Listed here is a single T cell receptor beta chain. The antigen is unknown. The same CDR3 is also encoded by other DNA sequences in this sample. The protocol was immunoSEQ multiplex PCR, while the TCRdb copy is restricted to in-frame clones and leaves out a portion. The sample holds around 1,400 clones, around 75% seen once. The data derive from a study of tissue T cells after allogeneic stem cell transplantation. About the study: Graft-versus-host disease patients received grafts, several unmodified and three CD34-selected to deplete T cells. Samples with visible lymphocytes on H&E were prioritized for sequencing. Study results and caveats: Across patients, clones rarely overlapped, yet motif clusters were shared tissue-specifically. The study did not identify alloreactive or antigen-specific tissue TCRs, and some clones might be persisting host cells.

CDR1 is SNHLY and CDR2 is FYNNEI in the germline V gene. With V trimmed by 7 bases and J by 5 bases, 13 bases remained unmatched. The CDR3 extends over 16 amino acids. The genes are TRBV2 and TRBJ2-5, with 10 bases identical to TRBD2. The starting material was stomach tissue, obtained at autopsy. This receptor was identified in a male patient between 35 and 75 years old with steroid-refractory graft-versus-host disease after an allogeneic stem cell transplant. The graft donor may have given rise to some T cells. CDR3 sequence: CASIRTSGPLGETQYF. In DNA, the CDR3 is TGTGCCAGCATTCGGACTAGCGGACCCCTTGGGGAGACCCAGTACTTC.